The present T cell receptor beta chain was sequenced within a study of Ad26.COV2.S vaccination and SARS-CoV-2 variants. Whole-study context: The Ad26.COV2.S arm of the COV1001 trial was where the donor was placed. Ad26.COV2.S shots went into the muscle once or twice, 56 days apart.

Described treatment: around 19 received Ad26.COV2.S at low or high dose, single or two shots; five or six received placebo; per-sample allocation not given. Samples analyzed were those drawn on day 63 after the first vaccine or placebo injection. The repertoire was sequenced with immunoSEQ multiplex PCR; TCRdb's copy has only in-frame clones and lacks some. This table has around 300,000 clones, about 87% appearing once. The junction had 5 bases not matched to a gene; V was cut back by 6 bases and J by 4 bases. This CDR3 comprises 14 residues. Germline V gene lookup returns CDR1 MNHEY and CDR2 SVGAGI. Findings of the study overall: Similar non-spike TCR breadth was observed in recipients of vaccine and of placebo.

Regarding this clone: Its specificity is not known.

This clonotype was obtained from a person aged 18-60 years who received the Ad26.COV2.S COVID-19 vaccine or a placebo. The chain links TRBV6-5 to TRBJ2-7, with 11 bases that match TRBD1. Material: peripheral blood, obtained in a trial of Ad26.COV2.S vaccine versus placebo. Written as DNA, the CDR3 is TGTGCCAGCAGCCGAGGACAGGGGGCTTACGAGCAGTACTTC. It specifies CASSRGQGAYEQYF.